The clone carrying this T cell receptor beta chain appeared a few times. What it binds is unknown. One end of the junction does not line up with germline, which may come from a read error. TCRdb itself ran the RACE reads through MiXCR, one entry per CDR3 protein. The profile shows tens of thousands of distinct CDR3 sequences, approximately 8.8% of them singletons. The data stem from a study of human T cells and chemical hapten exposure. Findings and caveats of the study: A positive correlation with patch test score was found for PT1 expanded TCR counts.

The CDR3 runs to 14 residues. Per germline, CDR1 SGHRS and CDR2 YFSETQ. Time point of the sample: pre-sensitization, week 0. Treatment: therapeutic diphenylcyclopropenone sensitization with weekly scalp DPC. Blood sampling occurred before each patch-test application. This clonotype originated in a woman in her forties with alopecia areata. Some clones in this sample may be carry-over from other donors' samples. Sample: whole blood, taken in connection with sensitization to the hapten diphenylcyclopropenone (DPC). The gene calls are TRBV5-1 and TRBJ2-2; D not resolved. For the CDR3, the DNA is TGCGCCAGCCGCTTGGACCCTTTATCCGGGGAGCTGTTTTTT. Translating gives CASRLDPLSGELFF.